Detailed here is one T cell receptor (beta chain). The antigen remains unidentified. The PCR ran on 60 Vbeta and 13 Jbeta primers. Data came from immunoSEQ multiplex PCR; TCRdb stores just in-frame clones and leaves some out. The data contain about 100,000 clones, over 75% of them singletons. This sample is drawn from a study of cytomegalovirus exposure and HLA in healthy donors. Study-wide background: Earlier findings included more than 95 million unique TCR beta sequences obtained from about 180 million T cells.

Each donor was healthy, and each was a bone marrow donor. V was trimmed by 4 bases and J by 6 bases, leaving 16 bases between them. The CDR3 extends over 15 amino acids. Per germline, CDR1 SEHNR and CDR2 FQNEAQ (reference sequence). Study results and limitations: Per published reports, the classifier diagnosed cytomegalovirus status with high specificity and sensitivity.

Source material: PBMCs. This sequence joins TRBV7-9 and TRBJ1-5, with D possibly matching TRBD1 (5 bases). This receptor was identified in a man in his thirties or forties in good health and CMV-seronegative. In DNA form, the CDR3 reads TGTGCCAGCAGCTACTCCGGGGGACGTAGTCAGCCCCAGCATTTT. Encoded protein: CASSYSGGRSQPQHF. The whole variable domain, filled in from reference TRBV7-9 and TRBJ1-5, reads DTGVSQNPRHKITKRGQNVTFRCDPISEHNRLYWYRQTLGQGPEFLTYFQNEAQLEKSRLLSDRFSAERPKGSFSTLEIQRTEQGDSAMYLCASSYSGGRSQPQHFGDGTRLSIL.